The next 24 T cell receptor beta chains were all read from a single sample in a study of CD8 T cells in Susac syndrome. An amount of RNA that ranged from about 0.45 to 1 ug was reverse transcribed with random hexamers. MiXCR, run by TCRdb on the immunoSEQ multiplex PCR reads, gives a single entry per CDR3 protein. The repertoire holds 250,000 to 300,000 distinct CDR3 sequences, with 85% as singletons. The sequencing input was CD8+ T cells from PBMCs. These receptors were taken from a human donor with multiple sclerosis.

This clonotype was detected a few times. The genes are TRBV14 and TRBJ2-5; no firm D call. Between the trimmed V and J ends, which lost 0 bases and 7 bases, there was a span of 0 bases. Per the germline V gene, CDR1 is SGHDN and CDR2 is FVKESK. The CDR3 extends over 10 amino acids. This chain's CDR3 is CASSQETQYF. Written as DNA, the CDR3 is TGTGCCAGCAGCCAAGAGACCCAGTACTTC.

The J gene is TRBJ2-1, the V gene TRBV29-1; TRBD2 matches at 7 bases. CDR1 and CDR2 (germline): SQVTM, ANQGSEA. V dropped 6 bases and J dropped 6; count of bases not matched to a gene: 2. There are 11 residues in the CDR3. The chain's CDR3 is CSVRTSNEQFF. CDR3 coding DNA: TGCAGCGTCCGGACTAGCAATGAGCAGTTCTTC.

V is TRBV5-4 and J is TRBJ2-1, with 9 positions matching TRBD2. CDR3 length equals 15 residues. Germline values: CDR1 SGHNT, CDR2 YYREEE (reference sequence). V lost 5 bases and J lost 7; bases outside the gene matches: 10. The CDR3 DNA is TGTGCCAGCAGTCCGGCGGGAGGGGGAATTAATGAGCAGTTCTTC. It specifies CASSPAGGGINEQFF.

The chain employs TRBV15 and TRBJ2-1, with 8 positions matching TRBD1. The CDR3 runs 13 residues. V lost 6 bases and J lost 7; bases outside the gene matches: 5. The germline V gene has CDR1 LNHNV and CDR2 YYDKDF (reference sequence). The CDR3 nucleotides are TGTGCCACCAGGGGAACAGGGGGGAATGAGCAGTTCTTC. Amino acids: CATRGTGGNEQFF.

The gene calls are TRBV9 and TRBJ2-1, with 13 bases fitting TRBD2. CDR3 length: 18 amino acids. Germline CDR1 and CDR2: SGDLS and YYNGEE. With V trimmed by 0 bases and J by 5 bases, 8 bases remained unmatched. The CDR3 DNA reads as TGTGCCAGCAGCGTAGACCCTATACTAGCGGGAGGGAACAATGAGCAGTTCTTC. It translates to CASSVDPILAGGNNEQFF. Full variable domain (rest looked up from reference TRBV9 and TRBJ2-1): DSGVTQTPKHLITATGQRVTLRCSPRSGDLSVYWYQQSLDQGLQFLIQYYNGEERAKGNILERFSAQQFPDLHSELNLSSLELGDSALYFCASSVDPILAGGNNEQFFGPGTRLTVL.

This clonotype turned up a few times. This chain joins TRBV19 and TRBJ1-1; D is unclear. Germline-derived CDR1 and CDR2 are LNHDA and SQIVND (reference sequence). The CDR3 contains 14 residues. Trimming took 3 bases from V and 6 from J, leaving 14 bases between them. The CDR3 DNA follows: TGTGCCAGTAGTATTACCCTGTGGGCGGCTGAAGCTTTCTTT. Protein product: CASSITLWAAEAFF.

The chain uses TRBV6-2 or TRBV6-3 and TRBJ2-1; perhaps TRBD2 as D (6 bases). Between the trimmed V and J ends, which lost 6 bases and 0 bases, there was a span of 15 bases. Germline CDR1 MNHEY, CDR2 SVGEGT. CDR3 length equals 16 residues. The DNA for the CDR3 is TGTGCCAGCAGACTGCGGAGGGCCTCCTCCTACAATGAGCAGTTCTTC. It codes for CASRLRRASSYNEQFF.

The J gene is TRBJ2-3, the V gene TRBV5-6; 7 nucleotides line up with TRBD1. CDR1 is SGHDT and CDR2 is YYEEEE in the germline V gene. V lost 0 bases to trimming and J lost 6 bases; unmatched junction nucleotides: 10. The CDR3 is made up of 16 amino acids. CDR3 coding DNA: TGTGCCAGCAGCTTGGGGGGACAGCCGGCGGGCGATACGCAGTATTTT. It yields the protein CASSLGGQPAGDTQYF. Supplemented by reference TRBV5-6 and TRBJ2-3, the full variable domain reads DAGVTQSPTHLIKTRGQQVTLRCSPKSGHDTVSWYQQALGQGPQFIFQYYEEEERQRGNFPDRFSGHQFPNYSSELNVNALLLGDSALYLCASSLGGQPAGDTQYFGPGTRLTVL.

The V gene is TRBV9, the J gene TRBJ2-1; D possibly corresponds to TRBD1 (6 bases). The CDR3 is 13 amino acids. V lost 4 bases and J lost 8, with 13 bases in between. CDR1 is SGDLS and CDR2 is YYNGEE in the germline V gene. In nucleotides, the CDR3 is TGTGCCAGCAGCTTCGGCGGACAGTATGAGCAGTTCTTC. It specifies CASSFGGQYEQFF.

The genes are TRBV4-3 and TRBJ2-3; TRBD2 agrees at 12 bases. J lost 2 bases, V lost 0 bases, and 12 bases had no gene match. This CDR3 contains 20 residues. CDR1 is LGHNA, CDR2 YSLEER, per germline. CDR3 sequence (DNA): TGCGCCAGCAGCCAAGAGCGTGGTTGGAGGACTAGCGGGAACACAGATACGCAGTATTTT. It encodes CASSQERGWRTSGNTDTQYF.

The chain recombines TRBV18 with TRBJ1-2; 7 bases align to TRBD1. CDR1 and CDR2 (germline): KGHSH, LQKENI. This CDR3 is built from 17 residues. The V segment lost 0 bases and the J segment 10 bases; nucleotides outside the gene matches: 17. CDR3 in amino acids: CASSPPTGTVHTWDYTF. The CDR3 DNA reads TGTGCCAGCTCACCACCGACCGGGACAGTCCACACCTGGGACTACACCTTC.

The V gene is TRBV4-3, the J gene TRBJ2-5, with 7 bases identical to TRBD2. The CDR3 is made up of 19 amino acids. Unmatched junction bases numbered 13, after V lost 0 bases and J lost 0 bases. Germline V CDR1 and CDR2: LGHNA, YSLEER. Written as DNA, the CDR3 is TGCGCCAGCAGCCAAGATTATCCGGGGGGATCATCGTACCAAGAGACCCAGTACTTC. Amino acid sequence: CASSQDYPGGSSYQETQYF.

The chain uses TRBV30 and TRBJ2-5; 9 bases match TRBD1. Germline trimming cut 5 bases from V and 5 bases from J; bases unmatched to any gene: 9. Germline lookup yields CDR1 GTSNPN and CDR2 SVGIG (reference sequence). The CDR3 totals 14 residues. CDR3 amino acids: CAWGSGTGQETQYF. Here the CDR3 DNA reads TGTGCCTGGGGCTCCGGGACAGGGCAGGAGACCCAGTACTTC.

V gene TRBV9 combines with J gene TRBJ2-5, with D unresolved. CDR3 size: 13 residues. The V and J ends lost 0 bases and 2 bases respectively, with 5 bases between them. Germline V gives CDR1 SGDLS, CDR2 YYNGEE. The CDR3 nucleotides are TGTGCCAGCAGCGTAGGCTTTCAAGAGACCCAGTACTTC. Translated, it gives CASSVGFQETQYF.

The chain joins TRBV16 to TRBJ1-5; no reliable D call. From germline, CDR1 is KGHSY and CDR2 FQNENV. CDR3 size: 15 residues. V was pared by 0 bases and J by 4 bases, with 10 bases between. CDR3 sequence: CASSQSVVPNQPQHF. The CDR3 region has the DNA TGTGCCAGCAGCCAATCGGTGGTACCAAATCAGCCCCAGCATTTT. Combining the CDR3 with reference TRBV16 and TRBJ1-5 gives the whole variable domain GEEVAQTPKHLVRGEGQKAKLYCAPIKGHSYVFWYQQVLKNEFKFLISFQNENVFDETGMPKERFSAKCLPNSPCSLEIQATKLEDSAVYFCASSQSVVPNQPQHFGDGTRLSIL.

CDR3 loop: CASSWGTGRTYEQYF. The CDR3 DNA reads TGTGCCAGCAGCTGGGGGACAGGGCGGACCTACGAGCAGTACTTC. The rearrangement links TRBV13 to TRBJ2-7; 9 bases line up with TRBD1. The germline CDR1 and CDR2 sequences are PRHDT and FYEKMQ (reference sequence). The CDR3 consists of 15 residues. J gave up 2 bases and V 4 bases, and 6 bases lay outside the gene matches. The full variable domain, with the rest looked up from reference TRBV13 and TRBJ2-7, is AAGVIQSPRHLIKEKRETATLKCYPIPRHDTVYWYQQGPGQDPQFLISFYEKMQSDKGSIPDRFSAQQFSDYHSELNMSSLELGDSALYFCASSWGTGRTYEQYFGPGTRLTVT.

The V gene is TRBV19, the J gene TRBJ2-1; 7 bases are shared with TRBD2. The germline CDR1 and CDR2 sequences are LNHDA and SQIVND (reference sequence). CDR3 length equals 15 residues. V was clipped by 3 bases and J by 0 bases; unmatched bases: 2. The CDR3 DNA reads TGTGCCAGTAGTATCGCTAGCGGCTCCTACAATGAGCAGTTCTTC. It yields the protein CASSIASGSYNEQFF.

The J gene is TRBJ2-7, the V gene TRBV6-6; TRBD2 agrees at 12 bases. V lost 4 bases to trimming and J lost 4 bases; unmatched junction nucleotides: 5. The CDR3 is 15 amino acids. The germline V gene has CDR1 MNHNY and CDR2 SVGAGI (reference sequence). The CDR3 loop reads CASSLTSGRRYEQYF. CDR3 coding DNA: TGTGCCAGCAGTTTGACTAGCGGGAGACGGTACGAGCAGTACTTC.

This clonotype is a singleton in its sample. The chain is built from TRBV12-3 or TRBV12-4 and TRBJ2-1, with 9 bases lining up with TRBD2. Unmatched junction bases numbered 13, after V lost 7 bases and J lost 9 bases. The CDR3 length is 15 residues. The CDR3 DNA is TGTGCCAGCACCTTAGGGGCTAGCGGGGCGGGTGAGCAGTTCTTC. Its protein product is CASTLGASGAGEQFF.

V is TRBV25-1 and J is TRBJ1-4, with 10 positions matching TRBD1. CDR1 is MGHDK and CDR2 is SYGVNS in the germline V gene. The CDR3 loop spans 15 amino acids. The trim removed 4 bases at V and 8 bases at J, leaving 7 bases unmatched. In DNA, the CDR3 is TGTGCCAGCAGTGGAGGACAGGGGGTTTGGGAAAAACTGTTTTTT. Protein sequence: CASSGGQGVWEKLFF.

In its sample, this clonotype was seen once. The chain uses TRBV27 and TRBJ2-3; D gene ambiguous. Germline V gives CDR1 MNHEY, CDR2 SMNVEV (reference sequence). The CDR3 consists of 14 residues. V lost 5 bases to trimming and J lost 0 bases, with 9 bases between them. CDR3 DNA sequence: TGTGCCAGCAGTCCTACGGACAGCACAGATACGCAGTATTTT. As protein: CASSPTDSTDTQYF.

The chain carries TRBV18 and TRBJ2-5; tentative D call: TRBD1 (6 bases). This CDR3 spans 14 amino acids. Trimming cost V 5 bases and J 5 bases, with 15 bases left between them. In germline, CDR1 is KGHSH, CDR2 LQKENI. Here the CDR3 DNA reads TGTGCCAGCTCAGGACAGCAAAGAGAGGAGACCCAGTACTTC. The encoded protein is CASSGQQREETQYF.

The CDR3 nucleotides read TGTGCCAGCAGTTACCGACTAGCGGGAGTCGCTGGTTCTTACGAGCAGTACTTC. Translating gives CASSYRLAGVAGSYEQYF. V usage is TRBV6-2 or TRBV6-3 and J usage is TRBJ2-7, with 12 nucleotides matching TRBD2. The trim removed 2 bases at V and 4 bases at J, leaving 12 bases unmatched. CDR3 length: 18 amino acids. The germline CDR1 and CDR2 sequences are MNHEY and SVGEGT.

CDR3 sequence reads: CSASRGLISQHF. CDR3 bases: TGCAGTGCTAGTCGCGGGCTAATATCCCAGCATTTT. The genes are TRBV20-1 and TRBJ1-5; D gene ambiguous. Trimming pared 3 bases from V and 11 bases from J, leaving 14 bases between. The CDR3 totals 12 residues. Germline V gives CDR1 DFQATT, CDR2 SNEGSKA (reference sequence).